These 22 T cell receptor beta chains were sequenced from one sample in a study of identical twins. TCRdb reanalysed the 5' RACE reads using MiXCR and keeps one entry per CDR3 protein. This sample has approximately 630,000 distinct CDR3 sequences, with just over 7% found just once. These data also formed part of another study, on yellow fever vaccine responses in identical twins.

Sequenced sample: PBMCs. These receptors originate from a woman aged 18-29 years in good health.

The chain recombines TRBV28 with TRBJ1-1, with D unresolved. The CDR3 contains 11 residues. V gave up 6 bases and J gave up 12 bases, with 14 bases separating them. Germline CDR1 is MDHEN and CDR2 is SYDVKM. The CDR3 is CASSSKWDPFF. The DNA of the CDR3 is TGTGCCAGCAGCTCAAAATGGGATCCTTTCTTT.

A few counts support this clonotype. The genes are TRBV5-1 and TRBJ1-1, with D possibly being TRBD1 (5 bases). This CDR3 is built from 16 residues. Per the germline V gene, CDR1 is SGHRS and CDR2 is YFSETQ. The V end lost 3 bases, the J end lost 1 base, and 16 bases lay between the germline ends. The CDR3 bases are TGCGCCAGCAGCTCGGACGGGGGGAGAGAGAACACTGAAGCTTTCTTT. Translating gives CASSSDGGRENTEAFF.

In DNA, the CDR3 is TGTGCCAGCAGCGTAGTAACGAGCAATGAGCAGTTCTTC. Translating it yields CASSVVTSNEQFF. This chain connects TRBV9 to TRBJ2-1; the D is unclear. Germline V gene data show CDR1 as SGDLS and CDR2 as YYNGEE. The V and J ends lost 0 bases and 6 bases respectively, with 7 bases between them. This CDR3 is 13 amino acids long.

A few counts support this clonotype. The V and J genes are TRBV14 and TRBJ2-1; 9 bases fit TRBD1. Trimming at V came to 4 bases and at J to 9 bases, leaving 16 bases not matched to a gene. CDR3 size: 17 residues. The germline V gene encodes CDR1 SGHDN and CDR2 FVKESK. The CDR3 nucleotides read TGTGCCAGCAGCCGCCCGGGACAGGGTGTCAAAGTAGGTGAGCAGTTCTTC. This encodes CASSRPGQGVKVGEQFF.

The chain employs TRBV3-1 and TRBJ2-1; 13 positions match TRBD2. CDR3 length: 18 residues. The trim removed 5 bases at V and 3 bases at J, leaving 10 bases unmatched. Per the germline V gene, CDR1 is LGHDT and CDR2 is YNNKEL (reference sequence). This CDR3 reads CASSSSGLAGVLYNEQFF. For the CDR3, the DNA is TGTGCCAGCAGCTCCTCTGGACTAGCGGGGGTGCTCTACAATGAGCAGTTCTTC.

This clonotype has just a few counts. The chain joins TRBV10-3 to TRBJ1-5; TRBD1 is a possible D gene (5 bases). V was trimmed by 6 bases and J by 6 bases, leaving 9 bases between them. The CDR3 is made up of 12 amino acids. The germline gives CDR1 ENHRY, CDR2 SYGVKD. CDR3 coding DNA: TGTGCCATCAGGGAAGGGACTCAGCCCCAGCATTTT. The encoded protein is CAIREGTQPQHF.

V gene TRBV20-1 combines with J gene TRBJ1-1; no reliable D call. V lost 0 bases to trimming and J lost 5 bases, with 16 bases between them. Germline loops: CDR1 DFQATT, CDR2 SNEGSKA (reference sequence). The CDR3 is 15 amino acids. The DNA of the CDR3 is TGCAGTGCTAGAGATCGGATGCTTCGTTGGACTGAAGCTTTCTTT. Its protein is CSARDRMLRWTEAFF.

This clonotype was recorded a few times. V is TRBV12-3 or TRBV12-4 and J is TRBJ2-1; the match to TRBD2 covers 8 bases. CDR3 length: 11 amino acids. Germline trimming cut 6 bases from V and 13 bases from J; bases unmatched to any gene: 5. CDR3 sequence: CASRIAGSQFF. DNA for the CDR3: TGTGCCAGCAGAATAGCGGGAAGTCAGTTCTTC.

The chain is built from TRBV5-5 and TRBJ2-7, with D perhaps TRBD1 or TRBD2 (5 bases each). V shed 4 bases and J shed 0 bases, with 11 bases lying between them. Germline V CDR1 and CDR2: SGHKS, YYEKEE (reference sequence). CDR3 length: 14 amino acids. The CDR3 coding sequence is TGTGCCAGCAGCCCCAGGGACCTCTCCTACGAGCAGTACGTC. Translated, it gives CASSPRDLSYEQYV.

Concerning this clonotype itself: Relative to the germline gene, one junction end is altered; a read error may explain this. The chain employs TRBV6-5 and TRBJ2-5, with 11 bases aligning to TRBD2. The germline CDR1 and CDR2 sequences are MNHEY and SVGAGI. The CDR3 runs to 15 residues. The CDR3 reads CASSNSLAGGETQYF. DNA of the CDR3: TGTGCCAGCAGTAACTCCCTAGCGGGAGGCGAGACCCAGTACTTC.

The CDR3 here is CASSQDRSDLGDGELFF. Here the CDR3 DNA reads TGTGCCAGCAGCCAAGATCGGAGCGACCTTGGGGACGGGGAGCTGTTTTTT. The chain recombines TRBV14 with TRBJ2-2, with no clear D. The germline V and J ends were trimmed by 0 bases and 7 bases, with 18 bases remaining between them. From germline, CDR1 is SGHDN and CDR2 FVKESK. The CDR3 totals 17 residues.

The chain links TRBV4-2 to TRBJ2-7; the match to TRBD2 covers 8 bases. Trimming cost V 1 base and J 5 bases; bases outside gene matches: 13. CDR1 and CDR2 from the germline V gene are LGHNA and YNFKEQ. There are 17 residues in the CDR3. CDR3 in amino acids: CASSQVTAGDLIDEQYF. Written as DNA, the CDR3 is TGTGCCAGCAGCCAAGTCACAGCGGGAGACCTTATTGACGAGCAGTACTTC.

The J gene is TRBJ2-3, the V gene TRBV19, with D possibly matching TRBD1 (5 bases). From germline, CDR1 is LNHDA and CDR2 SQIVND (reference sequence). The CDR3 spans 14 residues. The V gene lost 9 bases and the J gene lost 0 bases, with 13 bases spanning the gap. CDR3 residues: CASRQQSSTDTQYF. In DNA form, the CDR3 reads TGTGCCAGCCGACAGCAGTCTAGCACAGATACGCAGTATTTT.

The V call is TRBV12-3 or TRBV12-4, the J call TRBJ2-5, with D perhaps matching TRBD1 or TRBD2 (6 bases each). The CDR3 has 12 residues. V gave up 7 bases and J gave up 5 bases, with 11 bases separating them. The CDR3 sequence: CASKGGRETQYF. Written as DNA, the CDR3 is TGTGCCAGCAAAGGGGGGCGGGAGACCCAGTACTTC.

This clonotype was recorded at least ten times. This chain uses TRBV3-1 with TRBJ1-1; D ambiguous. Germline CDR1 LGHDT, CDR2 YNNKEL (reference sequence). The V gene lost 3 bases and the J gene lost 1 base, with 9 bases spanning the gap. This CDR3 is built from 14 residues. The CDR3 spells CASSHGRGNTEAFF. CDR3 DNA sequence: TGTGCCAGCAGCCATGGCCGAGGGAACACTGAAGCTTTCTTT.

The J gene is TRBJ2-3, the V gene TRBV28; 8 nucleotides agree with TRBD2. Germline trimming cut 2 bases from V and 5 bases from J; bases unmatched to any gene: 12. The CDR3 sequence is 17 residues long. Germline CDR1 is MDHEN and CDR2 is SYDVKM. The DNA for the CDR3 is TGTGCCAGCAGTTTAAGGTCGACGGGCGGGAGGCGAGATACGCAGTATTTT. Protein: CASSLRSTGGRRDTQYF.

This clonotype was counted only a few times. The rearrangement links TRBV5-4 to TRBJ2-1, with 7 bases fitting TRBD1. CDR1 is SGHNT and CDR2 is YYREEE in the germline V gene (reference sequence). This CDR3 is built from 17 residues. V trimming: 0 bases; J trimming: 7 bases; junction bases outside the gene matches: 13. The CDR3 DNA follows: TGTGCCAGCAGCTTGGGGGGTAGCACCTTCAGGGGGAATGAGCAGTTCTTC. Amino acid sequence: CASSLGGSTFRGNEQFF.

This sequence joins TRBV28 and TRBJ2-5; TRBD2 aligns across 10 bases. The germline V gene encodes CDR1 MDHEN and CDR2 SYDVKM. This CDR3 spans 17 amino acids. J was trimmed by 2 bases and V by 2 bases; bases with no gene match: 8. CDR3 nucleotide sequence: TGTGCCAGCAGTTTAATGCGGGATAGCGGGAGGCAAGAGACCCAGTACTTC. The encoded protein is CASSLMRDSGRQETQYF.

The chain is built from TRBV13 and TRBJ2-2; 10 bases agree with TRBD1. In germline, CDR1 is PRHDT, CDR2 FYEKMQ (reference sequence). V was pared by 3 bases and J by 4 bases, with 11 bases of the junction left unmatched. The CDR3 is made up of 18 amino acids. The DNA of the CDR3 is TGTGCCAGCAGCTTCACCAACGACAGGGGGCGCGCCACCGGGGAGCTGTTTTTT. This gives the protein CASSFTNDRGRATGELFF.

This clonotype turned up a few times. The chain recombines TRBV5-4 with TRBJ2-5; 12 positions agree with TRBD2. Trimming removed 0 bases from V and 5 bases from J; junction bases left unmatched: 14. Germline CDR1 is SGHNT and CDR2 is YYREEE (reference sequence). This CDR3 has 19 amino acids. The CDR3 sequence is CASSLVLAGGPGPRETQYF. The CDR3 nucleotides are TGTGCCAGCAGCTTGGTCCTAGCGGGGGGGCCAGGTCCGCGTGAGACCCAGTACTTC.

V usage is TRBV19 and J usage is TRBJ1-3; D ambiguous. The CDR3 consists of 14 residues. V was trimmed by 7 bases and J by 1 base, leaving 11 bases between them. Germline V CDR1 and CDR2: LNHDA, SQIVND (reference sequence). CDR3 in amino acids: CASTRLSSGNTIYF. The CDR3 region has the DNA TGTGCCAGTACCCGACTCTCGTCTGGAAACACCATATATTTT.

The V and J genes are TRBV5-6 and TRBJ1-2; D unresolved. CDR3 length: 11 residues. In germline, CDR1 is SGHDT, CDR2 YYEEEE. Trimming left V 3 bases short and J 8 bases short, with 8 bases between. CDR3: CASSWRGGYTF. The CDR3 DNA reads as TGTGCCAGCAGCTGGAGAGGGGGCTACACCTTC.